The entry below describes one T cell receptor beta chain. The antigen remains undetermined. In the PCR, 60 Vbeta and 13 Jbeta primers were used. Using immunoSEQ multiplex PCR, the repertoire was profiled, and TCRdb retains in-frame clones only, with some absent. Here the sample spans about 160,000 clones, approximately 77% being singletons. The sample originates from a study of cytomegalovirus exposure and HLA in healthy donors. Broader study findings: TCR beta sequences reportedly predicted most subjects' HLA-A and HLA-B alleles accurately. Associated with cytomegalovirus, according to the listing, were some 150 TCR beta chains. In a later analysis, a genetic analysis reported fewer productive-TCR N-insertions in an Asian-associated ancestry cluster than the cohort average. For most TCR sequences rarity was the rule, although some public TCRs occurred in many donors.

This CDR3 contains 14 residues. V trimming: 6 bases; J trimming: 5 bases; junction bases outside the gene matches: 7. CDR1 and CDR2 from the germline V gene are MNHEY and SVGAGI. The rearrangement uses TRBV6-5 and TRBJ2-5; 9 nucleotides agree with TRBD2. The specimen was PBMCs. The origin of this receptor is a male donor in good health and CMV-seropositive. The DNA for the CDR3 is TGTGCCAGCAGGCCCGGGACTAGCCGGGAGACCCAGTACTTC. This sequence encodes CASRPGTSRETQYF.